This T cell receptor beta chain was identified during a study of long-term antiretroviral therapy in people with HIV. The assay used was immunoSEQ (version v3.0), run at survey level. Sequencing was performed with immunoSEQ multiplex PCR; in TCRdb, only in-frame clones are kept and a portion is missing. The sample has about 35,000 clones; approximately 85% are singletons. CDR1 and CDR2 from the germline V gene are SEHNR and FQNEAQ (reference sequence). The CDR3 contains 13 residues. Donors each had at least one pre-ART PBMC sample and at least two post-ART ones. The V and J genes are TRBV7-9 and TRBJ2-5; D unclear. The J call may be incorrect, as the DNA end agrees better with TRBJ2-7. The starting material was unsorted PBMCs, obtained 2.2 years after starting antiretroviral therapy. This receptor was taken from a man aged 18 to 29 with HIV. This CDR3 reads CASSLAAAYEQYF. In DNA form, the CDR3 reads TGTGCCAGCAGCTTAGCGGCCGCCTACGAGCAGTACTTC.